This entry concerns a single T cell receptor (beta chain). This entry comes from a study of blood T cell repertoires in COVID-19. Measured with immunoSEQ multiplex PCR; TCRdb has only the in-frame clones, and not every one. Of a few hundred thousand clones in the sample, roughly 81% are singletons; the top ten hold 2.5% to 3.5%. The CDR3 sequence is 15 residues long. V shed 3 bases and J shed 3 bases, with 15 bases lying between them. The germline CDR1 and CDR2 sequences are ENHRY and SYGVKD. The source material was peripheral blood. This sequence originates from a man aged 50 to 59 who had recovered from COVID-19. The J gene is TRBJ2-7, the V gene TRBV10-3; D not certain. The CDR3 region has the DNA TGTGCCATCAGTGACCCTGTGGTCAGTCTCTACGAGCAGTACTTC. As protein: CAISDPVVSLYEQYF.